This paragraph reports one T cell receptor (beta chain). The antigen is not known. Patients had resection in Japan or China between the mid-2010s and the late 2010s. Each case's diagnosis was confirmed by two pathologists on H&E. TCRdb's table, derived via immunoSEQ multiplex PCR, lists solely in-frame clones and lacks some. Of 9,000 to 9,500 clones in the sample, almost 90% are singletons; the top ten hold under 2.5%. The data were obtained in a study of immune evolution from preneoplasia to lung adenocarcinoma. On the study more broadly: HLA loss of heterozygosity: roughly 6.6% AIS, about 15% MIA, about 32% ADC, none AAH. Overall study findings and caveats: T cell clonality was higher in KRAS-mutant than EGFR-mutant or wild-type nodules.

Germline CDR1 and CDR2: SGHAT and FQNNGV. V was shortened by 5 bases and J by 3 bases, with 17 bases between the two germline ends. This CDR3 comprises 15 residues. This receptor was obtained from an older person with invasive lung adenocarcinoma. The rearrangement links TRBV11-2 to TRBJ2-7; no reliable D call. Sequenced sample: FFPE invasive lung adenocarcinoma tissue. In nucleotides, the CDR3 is TGTGCCAGCAGCACCCTATTTCTAGTAGGCTACGAGCAGTACTTC. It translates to CASSTLFLVGYEQYF.